A single sample is the source of the 12 T cell receptor beta chains below, sequenced in a study of early T cells in non-severe SARS-CoV-2 infection. TCRdb reprocessed the 5' RACE reads via MiXCR and lists one record per CDR3 protein. The sample has some 61,000 distinct CDR3 sequences, approximately 9.7% seen once. The sequenced sample was whole blood. The receptors originated from an adult who was a healthcare worker with PCR-confirmed SARS-CoV-2 infection or an uninfected control (not recorded which).

This clonotype was picked up a small number of times. The rearrangement uses TRBV4-2 and TRBJ1-4; a possible D gene is TRBD1 (5 bases). Germline V CDR1 and CDR2: LGHNA, YNFKEQ. Trimming pared 1 base from V and 6 bases from J, leaving 15 bases between. The CDR3 spans 16 residues. CDR3 loop: CASSQVADAGYEKLFF. The CDR3 nucleotides are TGTGCCAGCAGCCAAGTTGCGGACGCAGGGTATGAAAAACTGTTTTTT.

This chain connects TRBV11-3 to TRBJ2-3, with 11 bases that match TRBD2. Germline CDR1 and CDR2: SGHNT and YENEEA. V lost 4 bases to trimming and J lost 4 bases; unmatched junction nucleotides: 1. CDR3 length: 14 amino acids. CDR3 sequence: CASSSGLAADTQYF. CDR3 nucleotides: TGTGCCAGCAGCTCGGGACTAGCGGCAGATACGCAGTATTTT.

The sample holds many counts of this clonotype. The chain joins TRBV30 to TRBJ2-7; D tentatively fits TRBD1 or TRBD2 (5 bases each). V was trimmed by 3 bases and J by 2 bases, leaving 17 bases between them. The CDR3 totals 15 residues. The germline gives CDR1 GTSNPN, CDR2 SVGIG (reference sequence). The CDR3 sequence: CAWRPSIKGTYEQYF. CDR3 nucleotides: TGTGCCTGGAGACCTAGCATTAAGGGGACCTACGAGCAGTACTTC.

This clonotype was found a few times. The chain uses TRBV7-9 and TRBJ1-1, with unresolved D. V was clipped by 5 bases and J by 0 bases, with 10 bases between them. The CDR3 spans 14 residues. Germline loops: CDR1 SEHNR, CDR2 FQNEAQ (reference sequence). This CDR3 reads CASSHQPMNTEAFF. CDR3 nucleotide sequence: TGTGCCAGCAGCCATCAACCCATGAACACTGAAGCTTTCTTT.

The V and J genes are TRBV14 and TRBJ1-1; a possible D gene is TRBD1 (6 bases). Trimming pared 5 bases from V and 4 bases from J, leaving 14 bases between. The CDR3 totals 14 residues. The germline CDR1 and CDR2 sequences are SGHDN and FVKESK. The CDR3 is CASSDNQGLTEAFF. The CDR3 nucleotides are TGTGCCAGCAGCGACAATCAGGGGCTCACTGAAGCTTTCTTT. Variable domain in full (rest from reference TRBV14 and TRBJ1-1): EAGVTQFPSHSVIEKGQTVTLRCDPISGHDNLYWYRRVMGKEIKFLLHFVKESKQDESGMPNNRFLAERTGGTYSTLKVQPAELEDSGVYFCASSDNQGLTEAFFGQGTRLTVV.

This clonotype was counted many times. The chain combines TRBV10-3 with TRBJ1-1, with 7 nucleotides matching TRBD1. The length of the CDR3 is 15 residues. Trimming took 10 bases from V and 4 from J; bases not matched to a gene: 15. CDR1 ENHRY and CDR2 SYGVKD come from the germline V gene. The DNA for the CDR3 is TGTGCCACTCAAGGGTTAGGGGGCAAGGGCACTGAAGCTTTCTTT. Translating it yields CATQGLGGKGTEAFF.

This clonotype has ten or more counts. The chain uses TRBV18 and TRBJ2-7, with a tentative D call TRBD1 (6 bases). The CDR3 contains 14 residues. V lost 0 bases to trimming and J lost 2 bases, with 8 bases between them. CDR1 is KGHSH, CDR2 LQKENI, per germline. The CDR3 region has the DNA TGTGCCAGCTCACCACCTAACAGGGCCTACGAGCAGTACTTC. It yields the protein CASSPPNRAYEQYF.

This clonotype was seen a handful of times. The V call is TRBV7-9, the J call TRBJ2-7; D assignment may be TRBD1 or TRBD2 (5 bases each). Germline CDR1 reads SEHNR; CDR2 reads FQNEAQ (reference sequence). The CDR3 loop spans 19 amino acids. The ends were cut back, 5 bases at V and 3 bases at J, with 29 bases in the middle. The CDR3 sequence: CASSPFGAQTQKFFYEQYF. DNA of the CDR3: TGTGCCAGCAGCCCCTTCGGGGCCCAAACCCAAAAATTTTTCTACGAGCAGTACTTC.

At least ten counts were recorded for this clonotype. The genes are TRBV9 and TRBJ2-1; possible D gene TRBD1, 5 bases. Germline assignment: CDR1 SGDLS and CDR2 YYNGEE. V was shortened by 0 bases and J by 7 bases, with 14 bases between the two germline ends. CDR3 length: 15 residues. The CDR3 is CASSVGNRNPNEQFF. CDR3 sequence (DNA): TGTGCCAGCAGCGTAGGGAACAGGAACCCTAATGAGCAGTTCTTC.

This clonotype was recorded many times. This sequence joins TRBV5-4 and TRBJ2-1; 9 bases fit TRBD2. The germline CDR1 and CDR2 sequences are SGHNT and YYREEE (reference sequence). Trimming cost V 4 bases and J 0 bases; bases outside gene matches: 14. This CDR3 region has 19 residues. The CDR3 reads CASSPSGSGGKGSYNEQFF. The CDR3 DNA sequence: TGTGCCAGCAGCCCGTCGGGTAGCGGGGGAAAGGGCTCCTACAATGAGCAGTTCTTC.

This clonotype was recorded a few times. The chain carries TRBV5-4 and TRBJ1-6; D gene ambiguous. CDR1 is SGHNT and CDR2 is YYREEE in the germline V gene (reference sequence). V was shortened by 0 bases and J by 10 bases, with 5 bases between the two germline ends. This CDR3 region has 12 residues. CDR3 DNA sequence: TGTGCCAGCAGCTTGGACCTCTCACCCCTCCACTTT. It specifies CASSLDLSPLHF.

This clonotype was seen only a few times. The V call is TRBV10-2, the J call TRBJ2-5; TRBD1 agrees at 7 bases. The germline CDR1 and CDR2 sequences are WSHSY and SAAADI. V shed 6 bases, J shed 9 bases, and the junction held 7 bases outside the gene matches. The CDR3 is 12 amino acids. The CDR3 loop is CASRTGSGSQYF. The DNA of the CDR3 is TGCGCCAGCAGGACAGGGTCCGGATCCCAGTACTTC.